These 18 T cell receptor beta chains were all obtained from the same sample, sequenced in a study of T-cell reconstitution after alpha-beta-depleted transplantation in children (dated by TCRdb to the mid-2010s). The sample's time point label, decoded: day 60 (about 2 months) after transplantation. The sample's treatment or condition label, decoded: allogeneic hematopoietic cell transplantation with graft depleted of TCRalphabeta T cells and CD19 B cells. Receptors were amplified or captured by PCR. The sequencer was an Illumina HiSeq 2500. To normalize quantification of the TCRbeta repertoire, the TCR libraries were built with molecular barcoding that relied on unique molecular identifiers. The raw public data were reprocessed by TCRdb itself: fastp quality trimming at Q25, MiXCR clonotype calling, in-frame beta chains only. When rows share a CDR3 protein, they turn into one entry using the most common DNA and genes. The sample includes about 8,400 distinct CDR3 sequences, with under 20% observed a single time. The biggest ten clones account for 70% to 90% of the sample.

The input for sequencing was PBMCs, mostly from graft donor cells, taken 60 days after TCRalphabeta/CD19-depleted stem cell transplant. Receptor source: a girl under three years old who had a stem cell transplant for combined immunodeficiency, so the T cells may come from the graft donor.

This clonotype was seen a few times. This chain uses TRBV7-2 with TRBJ2-5, with D maybe TRBD1 (8 bases). The germline gives CDR1 SGHTA, CDR2 FQGNSA. V dropped 5 bases and J dropped 5 bases, with 18 bases sitting between them. This CDR3 spans 15 amino acids. CDR3 region: CASSREAGGRETQYF. As DNA, the CDR3 is TGTGCCAGCAGCCGGGAGGCAGGGGGCAGGGAGACCCAGTACTTC.

This clonotype was found many times. The chain carries TRBV12-3 or TRBV12-4 and TRBJ2-1; TRBD2 aligns across 8 bases. With 4 bases clipped from V and 7 bases from J, the junction kept 3 bases outside the gene matches. This CDR3 comprises 13 residues. Here the CDR3 reads CASSSGRGNEQFF. The CDR3 nucleotides read TGTGCCAGCAGTTCCGGGAGGGGGAATGAGCAGTTCTTC.

This clonotype has just a few counts. This may arise from a read error, as a much more abundant clone is one base away. V is TRBV29-1 and J is TRBJ2-2; D is perhaps TRBD1 or TRBD2 (5 bases each). The CDR3 length is 16 residues. The germline gives CDR1 SQVTM, CDR2 ANQGSEA. The CDR3, as DNA: TGCAGCGTACGAAAAACCGGGGCCATGAACCCCGGGGAGCTGTTTTTT. The encoded protein is CSVRKTGAMNPGELFF.

The J gene is TRBJ2-1, the V gene TRBV5-6; D is tentatively TRBD1 or TRBD2 (7 bases each). The CDR3 is 17 residues long. The germline V gene has CDR1 SGHDT and CDR2 YYEEEE. Trimming stripped 4 bases from V and 6 bases from J, with 23 bases between. DNA of the CDR3: TGTGCCAGCAGCGGGAGGGAGGCAGGGGGGCCACCCAATGAGCAGTTCTTC. Encoded protein: CASSGREAGGPPNEQFF.

The chain employs TRBV23-1 and TRBJ1-1, with a possible D match to TRBD1 (5 bases). TRBV23-1 is flagged as an ORF with uncertain function. V lost 2 bases and J lost 1, with 8 bases in between. CDR3 size: 14 residues. This CDR3 is CASSQNDRNTEAFF. DNA of the CDR3: TGCGCCAGCAGTCAAAACGACAGGAACACTGAAGCTTTCTTT.

The table lists this clonotype with many counts. This chain connects TRBV12-3 or TRBV12-4 to TRBJ2-1, with D possibly matching TRBD2 (5 bases). The V gene lost 4 bases and the J gene lost 2 bases, with 21 bases spanning the gap. The CDR3 spans 18 residues. The CDR3 bases are TGTGCCAGCAGTTGGGAGAGAGCTCTTGGACTCCCCTACAATGAGCAGTTCTTC. It translates to CASSWERALGLPYNEQFF.

The V call is TRBV2, the J call TRBJ2-7; 8 bases match TRBD2. This CDR3 has 13 amino acids. Germline V gene lookup returns CDR1 SNHLY and CDR2 FYNNEI. Losses at the gene ends were 6 bases for V and 3 bases for J; bases not matched to a gene: 4. Here the CDR3 DNA reads TGTGCCAGCAGATCCGGGGGGGACTACGAGCAGTACTTC. It yields the protein CASRSGGDYEQYF.

This clonotype appeared many times. J is TRBJ2-2 and V is TRBV20-1; D is undetermined. The CDR3 length is 13 residues. The ends were cut back, 3 bases at V and 2 bases at J, with 7 bases in the middle. Per the germline V gene, CDR1 is DFQATT and CDR2 is SNEGSKA (reference sequence). The CDR3 region has the DNA TGCAGTGCTAGGGTCGGAAACACCGGGGAGCTGTTTTTT. It translates to CSARVGNTGELFF.

This clonotype has a count of ten or more. The chain recombines TRBV11-3 with TRBJ2-1; D uncertain. V lost 1 base and J 4 bases, leaving 11 bases between the germline ends. The length of the CDR3 is 15 residues. Germline lookup yields CDR1 SGHNT and CDR2 YENEEA. CDR3 sequence (DNA): TGTGCCAGCAGCTTAGGCCGGGTCTCGTACAATGAGCAGTTCTTC. Translation: CASSLGRVSYNEQFF. Full variable domain (outside the CDR3, taken from reference TRBV11-3 and TRBJ2-1): EAGVVQSPRYKIIEKKQPVAFWCNPISGHNTLYWYLQNLGQGPELLIRYENEEAVDDSQLPKDRFSAERLKGVDSTLKIQPAELGDSAVYLCASSLGRVSYNEQFFGPGTRLTVL.

The chain links TRBV12-3 or TRBV12-4 to TRBJ2-1, with TRBD2 matching 12 bases. This CDR3 is 18 amino acids long. Losses at the gene ends were 3 bases for V and 7 bases for J; bases not matched to a gene: 13. As DNA, the CDR3 is TGTGCCAGCAGTTTGGGTGGGCTAGCGGGGGGGCTCATGAATGAGCAGTTCTTC. Translating gives CASSLGGLAGGLMNEQFF.

The chain links TRBV20-1 to TRBJ1-4; D is possibly TRBD1 (5 bases). The V end lost 0 bases, the J end lost 8 bases, and 16 bases lay between the germline ends. The CDR3 spans 15 residues. CDR1 is DFQATT and CDR2 is SNEGSKA in the germline V gene (reference sequence). This CDR3 is CSARERDRGFEKLFF. CDR3 DNA sequence: TGCAGTGCTAGAGAAAGGGACCGGGGTTTCGAAAAACTGTTTTTT.

In this sample, this clonotype turned up many times. This chain connects TRBV20-1 to TRBJ2-5, with D uncertain. This CDR3 spans 11 amino acids. Trimming pared 3 bases from V and 1 base from J, leaving 3 bases between. From germline, CDR1 is DFQATT and CDR2 SNEGSKA (reference sequence). CDR3 sequence (DNA): TGCAGTGCTAGTCTCCAAGAGACCCAGTACTTC. This translates into CSASLQETQYF.

The V and J genes are TRBV24-1 and TRBJ2-2; TRBD2 aligns across 7 bases. Germline V CDR1 and CDR2: KGHDR, SFDVKD. This CDR3 is 14 amino acids long. Unmatched junction bases numbered 3, after V lost 9 bases and J lost 0 bases. CDR3: CATGAGTNTGELFF. CDR3 in DNA: TGTGCCACCGGAGCGGGAACGAACACCGGGGAGCTGTTTTTT.

This chain joins TRBV4-2 and TRBJ2-1; D is possibly TRBD2 (6 bases). CDR1 and CDR2 (germline): LGHNA, YNFKEQ. CDR3 length: 16 amino acids. The V end lost 0 bases, the J end lost 6 bases, and 15 bases lay between the germline ends. The DNA for the CDR3 is TGTGCCAGCAGCCAAGAGGAGGGACGCCCGGGCAATGAGCAGTTCTTC. Its protein product is CASSQEEGRPGNEQFF.

There are many counts of this clonotype. The chain combines TRBV10-3 with TRBJ2-7; possibly TRBD2 for D (6 bases). The CDR3 length is 17 residues. Trimming took off 1 base at V and 1 base at J, with 17 bases between the two ends. CDR1 is ENHRY, CDR2 SYGVKD, per germline. The CDR3 is CAISEWGKKAGSYEQYF. The CDR3 DNA is TGTGCCATCAGTGAGTGGGGCAAGAAGGCGGGGTCCTACGAGCAGTACTTC.

The V gene is TRBV7-2, the J gene TRBJ1-2; TRBD1 matches at 11 bases. The V segment lost 3 bases and the J segment 8 bases; nucleotides outside the gene matches: 5. CDR1 is SGHTA and CDR2 is FQGNSA in the germline V gene. This CDR3 is built from 14 residues. CDR3 in amino acids: CASSFGQGAGGYTF. In DNA form, the CDR3 reads TGTGCCAGCAGCTTCGGACAGGGGGCGGGAGGCTACACCTTC.

This clonotype was recorded many times. The genes are TRBV20-1 and TRBJ2-7; the match to TRBD1 covers 7 bases. V dropped 0 bases and J dropped 3; count of bases not matched to a gene: 11. The CDR3 totals 16 residues. Germline-derived CDR1 and CDR2 are DFQATT and SNEGSKA (reference sequence). CDR3 loop: CSARDRTGQSFYEQYF. In DNA form, the CDR3 reads TGCAGTGCTAGAGATCGGACAGGCCAATCATTCTACGAGCAGTACTTC.

The chain uses TRBV9 and TRBJ1-2; tentative D call: TRBD1 (5 bases). Germline CDR1 and CDR2: SGDLS and YYNGEE. Trimming shortened V by 0 bases and J by 3 bases, and 9 bases separated the two germline ends. The CDR3 has 14 amino acids. The DNA for the CDR3 is TGTGCCAGCAGCGTAGTTCCAGGGTACTATGGCTACACCTTC. Its translation is CASSVVPGYYGYTF. Full variable domain (outside the CDR3, taken from reference TRBV9 and TRBJ1-2): DSGVTQTPKHLITATGQRVTLRCSPRSGDLSVYWYQQSLDQGLQFLIQYYNGEERAKGNILERFSAQQFPDLHSELNLSSLELGDSALYFCASSVVPGYYGYTFGSGTRLTVV.